A selection of T cell receptor beta chains follows, all from one sample in a study of T cells in Graves' hyperthyroidism and ophthalmopathy. TCRdb called the multiplex PCR reads again in MiXCR, with one record for every CDR3 protein. Altogether a few hundred thousand distinct CDR3 sequences are present, around 15% being singletons, with the ten largest covering around a fifth. The sequencing sample was made of blood. All receptors come from a woman aged 25 to 39 with Graves' ophthalmopathy. CDR3s include the opening cysteine and the closing phenylalanine or tryptophan. A D gene is named only where the DNA matches it firmly. Clone size is not always given. Where it is, it says once, few, many or a class for expanded clones.

d_call clone_size j_call v_call cdr3_nt cdr3_aa
- - TRBJ1-6 TRBV6-5 TGTGCCAGCAGTTACGATGGGGGGTCCGTATCTTCACCCCTCCACTTT CASSYDGGSVSSPLHF
- few TRBJ2-7 TRBV28 TGTGCCAGCTGCCCATTGGGGCTCTACGAGCAGTACTTC CASCPLGLYEQYF
TRBD1 few TRBJ2-2 TRBV9 TGTGCCAGCAGCTCAGACCGGGACAGGGTATCCGGGGAGCTGTTTTTT CASSSDRDRVSGELFF
- many TRBJ2-3 TRBV12-3/TRBV12-4 TGTGCCAGCAGGCCCGGAGATGGATGGGCAGATACGCAGTATTTT CASRPGDGWADTQYF
- many TRBJ2-1 TRBV3-1 TGTGCCAGCAGCCTGGCGGGACTGAACAATGAGCAGTTCTTC CASSLAGLNNEQFF
- many TRBJ2-7 TRBV11-2 TGTGCCAGCAGCTTAGGAGTGGTACAGACCTACGAGCAGTACTTC CASSLGVVQTYEQYF
TRBD1 few TRBJ1-4 TRBV9 TGTGCCAGCAGCGCTGGAGGGACAGCTATGAAACAACTGTTTTTT CASSAGGTAMKQLFF
TRBD2 many TRBJ2-3 TRBV10-1 TGCGCCAGCAGTGAATCCCTAGCGGGGGGGACCACAGATACGCAGTATTTT CASSESLAGGTTDTQYF
- - TRBJ2-7 TRBV6-2/TRBV6-3 TGTGCCAGTGCCCGGGAGCTAGGAGCGGACGAGCAGTACTTC CASARELGADEQYF
TRBD1 many TRBJ1-6 TRBV15 TGTGCCACCAGCAGAGATCGGCAGGGGGCTTCACCCCTCCACTTT CATSRDRQGASPLHF
- - TRBJ1-5 TRBV2 TGTGCCAGCAAGTGGGGGGTGAGCAATCAGCCCCAGCATTTT CASKWGVSNQPQHF
- many TRBJ2-7 TRBV15 TGTGCCACCAGCAGCGAACAAAACTCCTACGAGCAGTACTTC CATSSEQNSYEQYF
TRBD2 many TRBJ2-1 TRBV2 TGTGCCAGGAGCACCGGGACTAGCGGGGTGAGCTCCTACAATGAGCAGTTCTTC CARSTGTSGVSSYNEQFF
- many TRBJ2-3 TRBV2 TGTGCCAGCATGCGGGGCGCTCCCACCCATACGCAGTATTTT CASMRGAPTHTQYF
- - TRBJ2-5 TRBV4-1 TGCGCCAGCAGCCTTGACCGACAAAGGGTAGAGACCCAGTACTTC CASSLDRQRVETQYF
- many TRBJ2-7 TRBV5-5 TGTGCCAGCAGCTCCGACACCTACGAGCAGTACTTC CASSSDTYEQYF